This is a list of T cell receptor beta chains from one sample in a study of T cell repertoires in cytomegalovirus infection. These receptors' antigens are unknown. TCRdb reprocessed the reads via MiXCR and lists one record per CDR3 protein. The repertoire has about 770,000 distinct CDR3 sequences, roughly 29% of them found once; the top ten carry around 13%. The input for sequencing was cultured CD8+ T cells from PBMCs, taken from culture after CMV antigen stimulation. The source is a human donor in good health (CMV status not recorded). Some clones in this sample may be carry-over from other donors' samples. CDR3s include the opening cysteine and the closing phenylalanine or tryptophan. The order of the fields is D gene, clone size, V gene, J gene, CDR3 DNA, CDR3 protein. The D gene is left open where the match is weak. Rows may omit the clone size; those that give it use once, few, many or a size class.

D gene: TRBD1
clone size: few
V gene: TRBV29-1
J gene: TRBJ1-2
CDR3 DNA: TGCAGCGTACGCCCCCCGACAGGGACCTATGGCTACACCTTC
CDR3 protein: CSVRPPTGTYGYTF

D gene: TRBD1
clone size: -
V gene: TRBV7-4
J gene: TRBJ1-2
CDR3 DNA: TGTGCCAGCAGTCCTAGCCTTCCCCGACAGGGGGACTATGGCTACACCTTC
CDR3 protein: CASSPSLPRQGDYGYTF

D gene: TRBD1
clone size: few
V gene: TRBV29-1
J gene: TRBJ1-5
CDR3 DNA: TGCAGCGTTGAAGAGACAGGGGATCGCAATCAGCCCCAGCATTTT
CDR3 protein: CSVEETGDRNQPQHF

D gene: -
clone size: once
V gene: TRBV19
J gene: TRBJ1-1
CDR3 DNA: TGTGCCAGTAGTATATGGCTGAGGGGGGAAGCTTTCTTT
CDR3 protein: CASSIWLRGEAFF

D gene: TRBD2
clone size: -
V gene: TRBV7-2
J gene: TRBJ2-7
CDR3 DNA: TGTGCCAGCAGCTCTCGACTAGCGGGGGCCTACGAGCAGTACTTC
CDR3 protein: CASSSRLAGAYEQYF

D gene: -
clone size: -
V gene: TRBV6-5
J gene: TRBJ2-5
CDR3 DNA: TGTGCCAGCAGCCCCGTTGCAGCACGAGAGACCCAGTACTTC
CDR3 protein: CASSPVAARETQYF

D gene: -
clone size: -
V gene: TRBV5-3
J gene: TRBJ1-1
CDR3 DNA: TGTGCCAGCAATCCCGGGACGGGAGAAGCTTTCTTT
CDR3 protein: CASNPGTGEAFF

D gene: TRBD1
clone size: -
V gene: TRBV28
J gene: TRBJ1-4
CDR3 DNA: TGTGCCAGCGTAACAGGGGGGGCTAATGAAAAACTGTTTTTT
CDR3 protein: CASVTGGANEKLFF

D gene: -
clone size: few
V gene: TRBV7-8
J gene: TRBJ2-3
CDR3 DNA: TGTGCCAGCAGCTTAGATGGGCGGGGTCCAAGCACAGATACGCAGTATTTT
CDR3 protein: CASSLDGRGPSTDTQYF

D gene: -
clone size: -
V gene: TRBV19
J gene: TRBJ1-3
CDR3 DNA: TGTGCCAGTAGTACGCGGACCTACAGTGGAAACACCATATATTTT
CDR3 protein: CASSTRTYSGNTIYF

D gene: -
clone size: -
V gene: TRBV2
J gene: TRBJ2-2
CDR3 DNA: TGTGCCAGCAGTTGGGACAAGAACACCGGGGAGCTGTTTTTT
CDR3 protein: CASSWDKNTGELFF

D gene: -
clone size: -
V gene: TRBV27
J gene: TRBJ1-5
CDR3 DNA: TGTGCCAGCAGTTCGTTTAGGGTCGGGCAGCCCCAGCATTTT
CDR3 protein: CASSSFRVGQPQHF

D gene: -
clone size: -
V gene: TRBV4-1
J gene: TRBJ1-6
CDR3 DNA: TGCGCCAGCAGCCAAGAGAGGACCGACAGCACCAATTCACCCCTCCACTTT
CDR3 protein: CASSQERTDSTNSPLHF

D gene: TRBD1
clone size: few
V gene: TRBV7-9
J gene: TRBJ2-1
CDR3 DNA: TGTGGCTCCCAGGGGGAAACCTCCTACAATGAGCAGTTCTTC
CDR3 protein: CGSQGETSYNEQFF

D gene: TRBD2
clone size: many
V gene: TRBV7-2
J gene: TRBJ2-3
CDR3 DNA: TGTGCCAGCAGCTTACCAGCGGGGGCCACAGATACGCAGTATTTT
CDR3 protein: CASSLPAGATDTQYF

D gene: TRBD1
clone size: -
V gene: TRBV6-6
J gene: TRBJ1-1
CDR3 DNA: TGTGCCAGCATCTACACCGGGACAGGGTCTCTGGCTGAAGCTTTCTTT
CDR3 protein: CASIYTGTGSLAEAFF

D gene: TRBD2
clone size: -
V gene: TRBV11-2
J gene: TRBJ2-1
CDR3 DNA: TGTGCCAGCAGCCGACTAGCGGGGACCTACAATGATCAGTTCTTC
CDR3 protein: CASSRLAGTYNDQFF

D gene: TRBD2
clone size: -
V gene: TRBV12-3/TRBV12-4
J gene: TRBJ2-3
CDR3 DNA: TGTGCCAGCAGCCCCGTCGTTGCGGGGGGGCCTCATACGCAGTATTTT
CDR3 protein: CASSPVVAGGPHTQYF

D gene: TRBD2
clone size: -
V gene: TRBV20-1
J gene: TRBJ2-1
CDR3 DNA: TGCAGTGCTCCGAGGCCTTTAGCGGGGGGGCCGGGTGAGCAGTTCTTC
CDR3 protein: CSAPRPLAGGPGEQFF

D gene: -
clone size: -
V gene: TRBV19
J gene: TRBJ2-7
CDR3 DNA: TGTGCCAGTAGTATCTCACCCGAACAGACCTACGAGCAGTACTTC
CDR3 protein: CASSISPEQTYEQYF

D gene: -
clone size: few
V gene: TRBV4-2
J gene: TRBJ2-7
CDR3 DNA: TGTGCCAGCAGCCAAGATAGAAATTACGAGCAGTACTTC
CDR3 protein: CASSQDRNYEQYF

D gene: -
clone size: -
V gene: TRBV29-1
J gene: TRBJ2-1
CDR3 DNA: TGCAGCGTTTACGAGAGCTCCTACAATGAGCAGTTCTTC
CDR3 protein: CSVYESSYNEQFF

D gene: -
clone size: -
V gene: TRBV10-3
J gene: TRBJ1-1
CDR3 DNA: TGTGCCATCAGTGAGGACCCGGTACAGGGTTTGGTAGGCACTGAAGCTTTCTTT
CDR3 protein: CAISEDPVQGLVGTEAFF

D gene: TRBD2
clone size: -
V gene: TRBV7-9
J gene: TRBJ2-1
CDR3 DNA: TGTGCCAGCAGCTTAGCGTACCTAGCGGGAAATGAGCAGTTCTTC
CDR3 protein: CASSLAYLAGNEQFF

D gene: -
clone size: few
V gene: TRBV6-2/TRBV6-3
J gene: TRBJ1-5
CDR3 DNA: TGTGCCAGCACCACTCGGGGGTTAGATCAGCCCCAGCATTTT
CDR3 protein: CASTTRGLDQPQHF

D gene: TRBD1
clone size: -
V gene: TRBV10-3
J gene: TRBJ1-1
CDR3 DNA: TGTGCCATCAGCTCAGACAGGGTGGATCGGAACACTGAAGCTTTCTTT
CDR3 protein: CAISSDRVDRNTEAFF

D gene: TRBD1
clone size: many
V gene: TRBV12-3/TRBV12-4
J gene: TRBJ1-5
CDR3 DNA: TGTGCCAGCAGTTTGGACAGGGCTAGCAATCAGCCCCAGCATTTT
CDR3 protein: CASSLDRASNQPQHF

D gene: -
clone size: -
V gene: TRBV19
J gene: TRBJ2-7
CDR3 DNA: TGTGCCAGTAGTTGGGCAGGCGACCTGGGTGAGCAGTACTTC
CDR3 protein: CASSWAGDLGEQYF

D gene: -
clone size: -
V gene: TRBV20-1
J gene: TRBJ1-2
CDR3 DNA: TGCAGTGCTAGAGATTTGATCACGGACTATGGCTACACCTTC
CDR3 protein: CSARDLITDYGYTF

D gene: -
clone size: -
V gene: TRBV6-6
J gene: TRBJ2-1
CDR3 DNA: TGTGCCAGCACCGGACTCGAAGGGTTTGGTGAGCAGTTCTTC
CDR3 protein: CASTGLEGFGEQFF

D gene: TRBD2
clone size: -
V gene: TRBV4-1
J gene: TRBJ2-3
CDR3 DNA: TGTGCCAGCAGCCAAGAAGGCCTAGCGGGTGGTATGTATTTT
CDR3 protein: CASSQEGLAGGMYF

D gene: -
clone size: -
V gene: TRBV27
J gene: TRBJ1-5
CDR3 DNA: TGTGCCAGCAGTTTATGGATGGGGCAGCCCCAGCATTTT
CDR3 protein: CASSLWMGQPQHF

D gene: -
clone size: -
V gene: TRBV7-9
J gene: TRBJ2-5
CDR3 DNA: TGTGCCATCATCGGAACAGAAGAGACCCAGTACTTC
CDR3 protein: CAIIGTEETQYF

D gene: TRBD1
clone size: few
V gene: TRBV6-1
J gene: TRBJ1-1
CDR3 DNA: TGTGCCAGCAGGGGACAGGAGTCGAACACTGAAGCTTTCTTT
CDR3 protein: CASRGQESNTEAFF

D gene: TRBD1
clone size: -
V gene: TRBV25-1
J gene: TRBJ1-5
CDR3 DNA: TGTGCCAGCAGGGGGACAGGACGCAATCAGCCCCAGCATTTT
CDR3 protein: CASRGTGRNQPQHF

D gene: TRBD1
clone size: -
V gene: TRBV6-2/TRBV6-3
J gene: TRBJ1-1
CDR3 DNA: TGTGCCAGCAGTTACTTGGGACAGGCCACTGAAGCTTTCTTT
CDR3 protein: CASSYLGQATEAFF

D gene: -
clone size: few
V gene: TRBV7-8
J gene: TRBJ1-2
CDR3 DNA: TGTGCCAGCAGCCCCTGGGAGGGGACAATGGATGGCTACACCTTC
CDR3 protein: CASSPWEGTMDGYTF

D gene: -
clone size: many
V gene: TRBV7-8
J gene: TRBJ1-3
CDR3 DNA: TGTGCCAGCAGCCTAATCCCTCCTCGAATTAGCTCTGGAAACACCATATATTTT
CDR3 protein: CASSLIPPRISSGNTIYF

D gene: TRBD2
clone size: -
V gene: TRBV6-6
J gene: TRBJ2-3
CDR3 DNA: TGTGCCAGCGGGGGGACTAGCGGGGAAGGGGCGCAGTATTTT
CDR3 protein: CASGGTSGEGAQYF

D gene: -
clone size: few
V gene: TRBV6-2/TRBV6-3
J gene: TRBJ2-3
CDR3 DNA: TGTGCCAGCAGTCCCAGGGCAGGGTTGAATACGCAGTATTTT
CDR3 protein: CASSPRAGLNTQYF

D gene: -
clone size: -
V gene: TRBV27
J gene: TRBJ2-1
CDR3 DNA: TGTGCCAGCAGTTATAGGGGGGTGAGAAATGAGCAGTTCTTC
CDR3 protein: CASSYRGVRNEQFF

D gene: -
clone size: -
V gene: TRBV15
J gene: TRBJ1-1
CDR3 DNA: TGTGCCACCAGCAGAGAGGTCCCGGGGGCCACTGAAGCTTTCTTT
CDR3 protein: CATSREVPGATEAFF